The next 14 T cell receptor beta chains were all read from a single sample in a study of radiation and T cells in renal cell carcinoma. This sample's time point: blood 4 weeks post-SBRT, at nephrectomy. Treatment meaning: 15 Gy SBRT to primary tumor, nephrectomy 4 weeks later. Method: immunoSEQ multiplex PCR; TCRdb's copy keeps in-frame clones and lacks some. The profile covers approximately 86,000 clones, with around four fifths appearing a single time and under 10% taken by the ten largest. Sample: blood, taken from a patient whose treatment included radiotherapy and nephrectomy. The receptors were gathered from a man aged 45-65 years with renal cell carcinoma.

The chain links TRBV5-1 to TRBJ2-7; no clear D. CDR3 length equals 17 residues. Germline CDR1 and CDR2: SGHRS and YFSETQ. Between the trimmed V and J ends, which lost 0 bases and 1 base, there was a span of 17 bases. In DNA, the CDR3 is TGCGCCAGCAGCTTGGCGGCTACTGCTACGAAGTCCTACGAGCAGTACTTC. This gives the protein CASSLAATATKSYEQYF.

CDR3 in DNA: TGTGCCAGCAGCCAAGACACGCCGGGGGGTACGCAGTATTTT. Translating it yields CASSQDTPGGTQYF. The rearrangement joins TRBV4-2 to TRBJ2-3; 7 bases are a match to TRBD2. J gave up 8 bases and V 0 bases, and 5 bases lay outside the gene matches. The CDR3 loop spans 14 amino acids. In germline, CDR1 is LGHNA, CDR2 YNFKEQ.

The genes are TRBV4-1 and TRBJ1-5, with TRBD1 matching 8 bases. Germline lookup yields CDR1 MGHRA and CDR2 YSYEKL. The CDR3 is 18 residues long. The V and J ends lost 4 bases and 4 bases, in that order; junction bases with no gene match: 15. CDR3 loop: CASSPDSLDRAWNQPQHF. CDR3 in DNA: TGCGCCAGCAGCCCAGACTCCTTGGACAGGGCCTGGAATCAGCCCCAGCATTTT.

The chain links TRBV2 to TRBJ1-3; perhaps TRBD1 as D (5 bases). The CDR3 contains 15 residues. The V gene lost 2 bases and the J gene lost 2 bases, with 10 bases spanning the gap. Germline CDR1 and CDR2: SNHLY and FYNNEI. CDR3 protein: CASSEYRGPGNTIYF. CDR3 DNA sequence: TGTGCCAGCAGTGAATATCGGGGCCCTGGAAACACCATATATTTT.

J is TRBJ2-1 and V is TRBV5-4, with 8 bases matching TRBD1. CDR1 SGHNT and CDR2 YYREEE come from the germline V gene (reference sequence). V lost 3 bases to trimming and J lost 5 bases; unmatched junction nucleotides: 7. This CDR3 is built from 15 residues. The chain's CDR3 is CASSSRGRGDNEQFF. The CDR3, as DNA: TGTGCCAGCAGCTCCAGGGGGCGAGGGGACAATGAGCAGTTCTTC.

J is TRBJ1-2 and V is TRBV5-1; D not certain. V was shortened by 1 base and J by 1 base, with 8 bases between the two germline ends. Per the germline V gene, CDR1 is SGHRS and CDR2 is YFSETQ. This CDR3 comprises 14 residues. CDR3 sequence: CASSLLAGNYGYTF. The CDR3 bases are TGCGCCAGCAGCTTGCTTGCGGGTAACTATGGCTACACCTTC.

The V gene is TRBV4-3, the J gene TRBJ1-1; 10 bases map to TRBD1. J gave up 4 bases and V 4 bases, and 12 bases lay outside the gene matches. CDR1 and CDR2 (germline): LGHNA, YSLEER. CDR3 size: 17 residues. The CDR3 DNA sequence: TGCGCCAGCAGCCGCTCGCCTCCGGGACAGGGGCTCACTGAAGCTTTCTTT. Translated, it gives CASSRSPPGQGLTEAFF.

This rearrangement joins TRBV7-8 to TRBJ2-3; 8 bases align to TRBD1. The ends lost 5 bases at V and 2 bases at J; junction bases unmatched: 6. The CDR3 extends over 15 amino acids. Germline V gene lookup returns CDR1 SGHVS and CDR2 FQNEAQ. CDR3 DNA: TGTGCCAGCAGCGGACAGGGTCGGCCCACAGATACGCAGTATTTT. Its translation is CASSGQGRPTDTQYF.

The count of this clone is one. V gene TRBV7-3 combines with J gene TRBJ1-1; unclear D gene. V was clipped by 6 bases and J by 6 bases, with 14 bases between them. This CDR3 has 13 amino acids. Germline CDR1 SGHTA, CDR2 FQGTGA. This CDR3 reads CASRLYSDAEAFF. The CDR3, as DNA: TGTGCCAGCAGGCTTTACAGTGACGCTGAAGCTTTCTTT. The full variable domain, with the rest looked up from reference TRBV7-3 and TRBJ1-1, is GAGVSQTPSNKVTEKGKYVELRCDPISGHTALYWYRQSLGQGPEFLIYFQGTGAADDSGLPNDRFFAVRPEGSVSTLKIQRTERGDSAVYLCASRLYSDAEAFFGQGTRLTVV.

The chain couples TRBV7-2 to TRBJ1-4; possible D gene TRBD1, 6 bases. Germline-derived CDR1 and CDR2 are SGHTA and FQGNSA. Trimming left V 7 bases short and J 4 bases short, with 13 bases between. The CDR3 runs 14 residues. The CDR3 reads CASNKGQSNEKLFF. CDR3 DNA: TGTGCCAGCAACAAAGGACAGAGTAATGAAAAACTGTTTTTT.

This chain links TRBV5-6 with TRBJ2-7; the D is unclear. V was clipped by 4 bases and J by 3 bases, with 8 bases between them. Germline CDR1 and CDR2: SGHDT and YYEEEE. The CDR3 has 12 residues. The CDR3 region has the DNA TGTGCCAGCAGCCTCGCGGTCTACGAGCAGTACTTC. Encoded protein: CASSLAVYEQYF.

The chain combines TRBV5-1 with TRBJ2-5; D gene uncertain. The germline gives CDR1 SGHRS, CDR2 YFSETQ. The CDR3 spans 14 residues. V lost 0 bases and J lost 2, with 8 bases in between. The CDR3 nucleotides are TGCGCCAGCAGCTTGGTCGCCACACAAGAGACCCAGTACTTC. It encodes CASSLVATQETQYF. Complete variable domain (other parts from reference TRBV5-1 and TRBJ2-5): KAGVTQTPRYLIKTRGQQVTLSCSPISGHRSVSWYQQTPGQGLQFLFEYFSETQRNKGNFPGRFSGRQFSNSRSEMNVSTLELGDSALYLCASSLVATQETQYFGPGTRLLVL.

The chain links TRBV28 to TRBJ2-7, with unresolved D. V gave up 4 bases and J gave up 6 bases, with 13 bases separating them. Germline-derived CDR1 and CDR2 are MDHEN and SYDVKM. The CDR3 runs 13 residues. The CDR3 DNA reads TGTGCCAGCAGTTGGTCGGGCCTGGGCGAGCAGTACTTC. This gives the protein CASSWSGLGEQYF.

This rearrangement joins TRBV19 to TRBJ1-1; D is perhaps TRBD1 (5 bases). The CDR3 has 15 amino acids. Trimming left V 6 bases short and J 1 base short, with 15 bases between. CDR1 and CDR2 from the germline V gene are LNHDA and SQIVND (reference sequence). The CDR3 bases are TGTGCCAGTAGAGTCTCAGGGTCTGGGAACACTGAAGCTTTCTTT. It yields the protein CASRVSGSGNTEAFF.